This TCR beta chain was recovered during a study of control samples from healthy donors and cancer patients. Data came from immunoSEQ multiplex PCR; TCRdb stores just in-frame clones and leaves some out. The sample has 120,000 to 150,000 clones, around 90% seen once. Between the trimmed V and J ends, which lost 6 bases and 3 bases, there was a span of 19 bases. Germline CDR1 SEHNR, CDR2 FQNEAQ (reference sequence). The CDR3 covers 16 residues. The chain employs TRBV7-9 and TRBJ2-3; the D is unclear. Source material: blood. This clonotype originated in a young man in good health. The CDR3 DNA reads as TGTGCCAGCAGAATAGTGGGCGGTCTGGTTACAGATACGCAGTATTTT. Its translation is CASRIVGGLVTDTQYF.